This is a list of T cell receptor beta chains from one sample in a study of shared clonotypes between healthy human individuals. Assay: immunoSEQ multiplex PCR; the TCRdb copy retains only in-frame clones and omits some. The profile shows about 460,000 clones, 77% of them singletons. Sequencing was performed on PBMCs. The receptors were gathered from a woman aged 40 to 50 in good health. Some clones in this sample may be carry-over from other donors' samples. The CDR3 runs from the conserved cysteine through the conserved F or W. The D gene is left open where the match is weak. The listing skips clone size in some rows; elsewhere it reads once, few, many or a size class.

clone_size	v_call	d_call	j_call	cdr3_nt	cdr3_aa
-	TRBV19	-	TRBJ2-2	TGTGCCAGTAGTATTCGGGGGACGACGAACACCGGGGAGCTGTTTTTT	CASSIRGTTNTGELFF
few	TRBV5-5	-	TRBJ2-3	TGTGCCAGCAGCCCGCAGGGCGCGCCAGATACGCAGTATTTT	CASSPQGAPDTQYF
-	TRBV7-9	-	TRBJ2-7	TGTGCCAGCAGCCGAATCGGGCTCGGGAACGAGCAGTACTTC	CASSRIGLGNEQYF
-	TRBV5-1	-	TRBJ2-7	TGCGCCAGCAGCTCGGGGTCCACTAGCTCCTACGAGCAGTACTTC	CASSSGSTSSYEQYF
-	TRBV28	-	TRBJ1-4	TGTGCCAGCAGTTCCTACCACAGGCCGGGGGGTGAAAAACTGTTTTTT	CASSSYHRPGGEKLFF
-	TRBV5-4	TRBD2	TRBJ2-7	TGTGCCAGCAGCTTGTGGGGTAGCGGGAGCTACGAGCAGTACTTC	CASSLWGSGSYEQYF
few	TRBV2	-	TRBJ2-7	TGTGCCAGCAGCTTGGGGGCTATCCCGAGCTCCTACGAGCAGTACTTC	CASSLGAIPSSYEQYF
-	TRBV28	-	TRBJ2-6	TGTGCCAGCAGTCCCCGAGGCGGGGCCAACGTCCTGACTTTC	CASSPRGGANVLTF
many	TRBV7-3	TRBD2	TRBJ2-1	TGTGCCAGCAGCGAGAGCGGGAGCTCCTACAATGAGCAGTTCTTC	CASSESGSSYNEQFF
-	TRBV18	-	TRBJ2-7	TGTGCCAGCTCACCAGCATCGCGGGCCTACGAGCAGTACTTC	CASSPASRAYEQYF
-	TRBV28	-	TRBJ1-5	TGTGCCAGCATTAAGACCCTGGGGAATCAGCCCCAGCATTTT	CASIKTLGNQPQHF
-	TRBV2	-	TRBJ2-5	TGTGCCAGCCGACTCTCCGGGGAGACCCAGTACTTC	CASRLSGETQYF
-	TRBV5-6	-	TRBJ2-1	TGTGCCAGCAGCTTGGCCAGGCGCGAGCAGTTCTTC	CASSLARREQFF
many	TRBV9	TRBD2	TRBJ2-1	TGTGCCAGCAGCGGACCTAGCGGGACCTACAATGAGCAGTTCTTC	CASSGPSGTYNEQFF
-	TRBV2	TRBD2	TRBJ2-7	TGTGCCAGCAGTGCGACTAGCGGGAGGCACGAGCAGTACTTC	CASSATSGRHEQYF
-	TRBV5-1	-	TRBJ1-2	TGCGCCAGCAGGCGGTCAGGGGACTATGGCTACACCTTC	CASRRSGDYGYTF
-	TRBV5-1	-	TRBJ2-2	TGCGCCACCGGGGACTTAAACACCGGGGAGCTGTTTTTT	CATGDLNTGELFF
-	TRBV19	-	TRBJ2-7	TGTGCCAGTAGCCGTGGGATTGGCGAGAGCTCCTACGAGCAGTACTTC	CASSRGIGESSYEQYF
-	TRBV27	-	TRBJ1-1	TGTGCCAGCAGTCCAGACCCAGGAGGAGCTGCTTCTGAAGCTTTCTTT	CASSPDPGGAASEAFF
-	TRBV7-2	TRBD1	TRBJ1-2	TGTGCCAGCAGCTCTCGGGACAGAGGTATCTATGGCTACACCTTC	CASSSRDRGIYGYTF
-	TRBV15	TRBD1	TRBJ1-3	TGTGCCACCAGCAGGGACAGGGGTCCGTCTGGAAACACCATATATTTT	CATSRDRGPSGNTIYF
-	TRBV6-4	-	TRBJ2-2	TGTGCCAGCAGTAGCGGGAACACCGGGGAGCTGTTTTTT	CASSSGNTGELFF
-	TRBV30	-	TRBJ2-3	TGTGCCTGGAGTGTGGGGATTAGGGGCACAGATACGCAGTATTTT	CAWSVGIRGTDTQYF
-	TRBV5-4	TRBD2	TRBJ2-7	TGTGCCAGCAGCGCCGGGACTAGCGGCGCCTACGAGCAGTACTTC	CASSAGTSGAYEQYF
-	TRBV19	-	TRBJ2-3	TGTGCCAGTAGTATTTTAGGTGCGGATACGCAGTATTTT	CASSILGADTQYF
-	TRBV7-9	-	TRBJ2-7	TGTGCCAGCAGTTCGCAAGTCTACGAGCAGTACTTC	CASSSQVYEQYF
-	TRBV6-5	TRBD1	TRBJ2-7	TGTGCCAGCAGCGCCCCGGGACAGGGGACCTACGAGCAGTACTTC	CASSAPGQGTYEQYF
-	TRBV2	-	TRBJ1-5	TGTGCCAGCGGCCTGGGCAATCAGCCCCAGCATTTT	CASGLGNQPQHF
-	TRBV29-1	-	TRBJ2-7	TGCAGCGTTGAAGTCCAAGCTTACGAGCAGTACTTC	CSVEVQAYEQYF
-	TRBV7-7	TRBD2	TRBJ2-5	TGTGCTAGCAGCTTAGGCGGGACTAGCGAGGAGACCCAGTACTTC	CASSLGGTSEETQYF
-	TRBV19	-	TRBJ2-5	TGTGCCAGTTCCGGACCACAGGAGACCCAGTACTTC	CASSGPQETQYF
-	TRBV18	-	TRBJ2-1	TGTGCCAGCTCCCCTTCAGGGTTTACCAATGAGCAGTTCTTC	CASSPSGFTNEQFF
-	TRBV28	-	TRBJ1-4	TGTGCCAGCATCGAGGGGGGGGAAAGTATTGGAGAAAAACTGTTTTTT	CASIEGGESIGEKLFF
-	TRBV18	TRBD1	TRBJ2-1	TGTGCCAGCTCACCAATAACGGACAGGAACAATGAGCAGTTCTTC	CASSPITDRNNEQFF
-	TRBV25-1	TRBD1	TRBJ2-3	TGTGCCAGCAGTGAAATCGGACAGGGGGCCACAGATACGCAGTATTTT	CASSEIGQGATDTQYF
-	TRBV6-5	TRBD1	TRBJ1-2	TGTGCCAGCAGCGACAGGGCCCGTGAAGGCTACACCTTC	CASSDRAREGYTF
once	TRBV15	TRBD1	TRBJ2-7	TGTGCCACCAGCGCCAGACGCGGGACAGGGGTCGACGAGCAGTACTTC	CATSARRGTGVDEQYF
once	TRBV5-1	-	TRBJ2-7	TGCGCCAGCAGCTTGTCGGTTGGTACAGGCTACGAGCAGTACTTC	CASSLSVGTGYEQYF
once	TRBV11-2	TRBD2	TRBJ2-4	TGTGCCAGCAGCTCATACCGAGGGACTAGCAAAGCCAAAAACATTCAGTACTTC	CASSSYRGTSKAKNIQYF
few	TRBV5-4	-	TRBJ2-7	TGTGCCAGCAGCGGAAGAGGACAGACCTACGAGCAGTACTTC	CASSGRGQTYEQYF
-	TRBV7-6	-	TRBJ1-1	TGTGCCAGCAGCTTCGGGGGGAGCACTGAAGCTTTCTTT	CASSFGGSTEAFF